This T cell receptor beta chain was found in a study of T-cell memory formation after mild COVID-19. Study results and caveats: Researchers report contracting CD4+ clones mostly in CM and EM, with CD8+ clones in EMRA.

Worth noting for this clonotype: Its matching antigen is unknown.

MiXCR was run by TCRdb on the 5' RACE reads, yielding one entry per CDR3 protein. The data hold under 400,000 distinct CDR3 sequences, with around 28% observed a single time. Germline trimming cut 4 bases from V and 4 bases from J; bases unmatched to any gene: 4. Germline V gene lookup returns CDR1 LNHDA and CDR2 SQIVND (reference sequence). The CDR3 has 14 amino acids. The source of this sequence is an adult woman who had mild COVID-19 (a few samples of this study predate the infection). Cell type and time point are not known. Input material: PBMCs or a T cell subset sorted from them (not recorded which). The genes are TRBV19 and TRBJ2-1, with 7 bases fitting TRBD2. DNA for the CDR3: TGTGCCAGTAGTAGGGAGGGAACGTACAATGAGCAGTTCTTC. This codes for CASSREGTYNEQFF.